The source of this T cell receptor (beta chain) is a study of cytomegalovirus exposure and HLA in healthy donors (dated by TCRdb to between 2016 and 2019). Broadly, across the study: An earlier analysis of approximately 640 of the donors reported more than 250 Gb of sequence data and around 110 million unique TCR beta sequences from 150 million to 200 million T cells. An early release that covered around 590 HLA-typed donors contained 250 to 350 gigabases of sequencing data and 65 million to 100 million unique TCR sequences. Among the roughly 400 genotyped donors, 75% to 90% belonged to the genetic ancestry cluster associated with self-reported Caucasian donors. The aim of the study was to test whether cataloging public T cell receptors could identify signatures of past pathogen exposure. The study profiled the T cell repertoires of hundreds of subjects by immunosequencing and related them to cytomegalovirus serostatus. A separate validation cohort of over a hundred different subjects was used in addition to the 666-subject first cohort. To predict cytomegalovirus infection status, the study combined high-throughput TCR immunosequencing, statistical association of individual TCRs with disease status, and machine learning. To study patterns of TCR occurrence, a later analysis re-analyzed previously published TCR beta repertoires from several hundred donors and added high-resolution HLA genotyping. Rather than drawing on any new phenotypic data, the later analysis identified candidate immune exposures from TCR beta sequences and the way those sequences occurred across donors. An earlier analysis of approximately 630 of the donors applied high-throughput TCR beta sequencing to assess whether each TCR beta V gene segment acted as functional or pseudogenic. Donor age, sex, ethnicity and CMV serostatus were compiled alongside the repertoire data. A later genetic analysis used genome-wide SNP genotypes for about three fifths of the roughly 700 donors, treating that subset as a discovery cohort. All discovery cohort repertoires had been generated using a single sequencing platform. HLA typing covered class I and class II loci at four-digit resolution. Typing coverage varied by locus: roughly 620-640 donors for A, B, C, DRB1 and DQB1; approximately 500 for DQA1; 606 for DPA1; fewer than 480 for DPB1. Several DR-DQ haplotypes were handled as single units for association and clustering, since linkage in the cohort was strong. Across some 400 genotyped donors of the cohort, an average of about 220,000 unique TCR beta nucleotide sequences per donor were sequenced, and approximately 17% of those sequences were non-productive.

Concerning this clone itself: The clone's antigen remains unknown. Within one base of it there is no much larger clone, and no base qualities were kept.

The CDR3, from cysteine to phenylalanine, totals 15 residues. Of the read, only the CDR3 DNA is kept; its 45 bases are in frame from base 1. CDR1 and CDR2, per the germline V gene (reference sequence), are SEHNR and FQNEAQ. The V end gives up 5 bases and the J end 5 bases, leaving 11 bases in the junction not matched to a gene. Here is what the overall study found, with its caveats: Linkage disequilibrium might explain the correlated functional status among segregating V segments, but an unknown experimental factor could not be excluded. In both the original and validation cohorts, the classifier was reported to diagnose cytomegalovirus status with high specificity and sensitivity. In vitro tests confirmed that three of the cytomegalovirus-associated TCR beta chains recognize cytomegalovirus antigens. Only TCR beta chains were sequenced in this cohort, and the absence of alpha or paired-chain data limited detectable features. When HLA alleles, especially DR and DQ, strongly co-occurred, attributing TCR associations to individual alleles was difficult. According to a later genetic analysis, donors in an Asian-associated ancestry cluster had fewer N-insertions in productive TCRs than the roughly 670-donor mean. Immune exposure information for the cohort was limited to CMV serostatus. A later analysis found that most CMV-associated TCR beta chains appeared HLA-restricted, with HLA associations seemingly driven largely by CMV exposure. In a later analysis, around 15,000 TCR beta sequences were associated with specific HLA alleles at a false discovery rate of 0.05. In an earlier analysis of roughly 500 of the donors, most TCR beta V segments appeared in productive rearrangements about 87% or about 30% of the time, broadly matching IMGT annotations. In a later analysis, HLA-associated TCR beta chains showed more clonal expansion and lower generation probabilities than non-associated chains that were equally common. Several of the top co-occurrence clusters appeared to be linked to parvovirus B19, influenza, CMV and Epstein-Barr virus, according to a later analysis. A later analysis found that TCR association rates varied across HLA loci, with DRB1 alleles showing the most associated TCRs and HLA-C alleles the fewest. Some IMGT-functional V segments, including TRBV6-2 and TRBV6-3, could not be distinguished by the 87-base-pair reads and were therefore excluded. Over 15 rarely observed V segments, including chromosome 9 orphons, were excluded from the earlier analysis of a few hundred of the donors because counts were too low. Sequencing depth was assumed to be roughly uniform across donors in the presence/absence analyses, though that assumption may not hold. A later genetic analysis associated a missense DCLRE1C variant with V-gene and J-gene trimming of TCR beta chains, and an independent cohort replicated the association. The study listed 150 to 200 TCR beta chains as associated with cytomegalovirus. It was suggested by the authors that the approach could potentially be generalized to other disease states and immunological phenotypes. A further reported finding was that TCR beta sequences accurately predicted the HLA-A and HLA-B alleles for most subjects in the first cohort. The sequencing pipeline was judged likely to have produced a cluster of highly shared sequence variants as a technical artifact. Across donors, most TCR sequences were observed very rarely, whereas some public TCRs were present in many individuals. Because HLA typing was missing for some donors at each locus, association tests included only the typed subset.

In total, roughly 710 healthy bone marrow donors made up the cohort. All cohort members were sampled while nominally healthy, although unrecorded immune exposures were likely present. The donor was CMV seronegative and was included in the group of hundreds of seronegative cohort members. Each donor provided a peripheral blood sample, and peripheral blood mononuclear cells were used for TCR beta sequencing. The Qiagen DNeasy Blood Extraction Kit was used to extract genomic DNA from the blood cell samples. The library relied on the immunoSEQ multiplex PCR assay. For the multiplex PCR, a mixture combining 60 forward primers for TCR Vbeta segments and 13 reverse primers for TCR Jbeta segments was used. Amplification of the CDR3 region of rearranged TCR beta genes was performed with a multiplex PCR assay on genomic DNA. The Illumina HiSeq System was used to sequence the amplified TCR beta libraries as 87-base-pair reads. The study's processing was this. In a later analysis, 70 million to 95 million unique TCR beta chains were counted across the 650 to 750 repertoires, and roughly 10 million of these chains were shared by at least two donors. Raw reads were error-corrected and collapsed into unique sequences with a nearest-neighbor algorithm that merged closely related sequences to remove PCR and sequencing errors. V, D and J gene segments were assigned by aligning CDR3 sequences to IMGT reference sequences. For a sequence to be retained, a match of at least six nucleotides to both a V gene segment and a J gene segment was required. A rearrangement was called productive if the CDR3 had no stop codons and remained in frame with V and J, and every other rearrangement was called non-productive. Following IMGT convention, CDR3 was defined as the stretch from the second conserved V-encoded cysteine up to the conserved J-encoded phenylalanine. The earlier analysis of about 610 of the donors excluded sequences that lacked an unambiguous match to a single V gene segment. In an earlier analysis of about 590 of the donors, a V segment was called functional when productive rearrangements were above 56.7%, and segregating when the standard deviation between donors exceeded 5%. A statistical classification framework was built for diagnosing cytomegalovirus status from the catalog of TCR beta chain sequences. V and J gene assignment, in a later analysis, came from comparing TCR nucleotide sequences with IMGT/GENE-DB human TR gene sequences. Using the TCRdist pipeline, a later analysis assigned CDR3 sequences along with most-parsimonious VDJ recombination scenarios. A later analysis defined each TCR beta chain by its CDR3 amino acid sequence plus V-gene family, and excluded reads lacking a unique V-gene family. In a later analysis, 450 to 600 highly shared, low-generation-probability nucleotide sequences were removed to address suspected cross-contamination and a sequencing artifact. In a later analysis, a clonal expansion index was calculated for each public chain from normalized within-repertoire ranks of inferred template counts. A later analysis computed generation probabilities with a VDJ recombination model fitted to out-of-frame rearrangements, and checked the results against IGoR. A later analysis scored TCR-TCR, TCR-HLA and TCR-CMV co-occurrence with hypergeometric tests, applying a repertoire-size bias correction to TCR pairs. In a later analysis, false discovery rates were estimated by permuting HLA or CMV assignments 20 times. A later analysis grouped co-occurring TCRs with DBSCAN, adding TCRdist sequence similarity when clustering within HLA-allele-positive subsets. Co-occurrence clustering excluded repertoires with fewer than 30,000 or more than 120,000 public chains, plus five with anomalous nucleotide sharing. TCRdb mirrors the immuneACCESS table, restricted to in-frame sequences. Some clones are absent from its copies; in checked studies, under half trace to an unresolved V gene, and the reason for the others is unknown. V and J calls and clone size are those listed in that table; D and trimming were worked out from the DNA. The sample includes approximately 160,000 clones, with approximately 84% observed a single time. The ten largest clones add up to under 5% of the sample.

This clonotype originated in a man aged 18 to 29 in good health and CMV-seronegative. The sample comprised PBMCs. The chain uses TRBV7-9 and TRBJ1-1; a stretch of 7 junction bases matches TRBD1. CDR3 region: CASSNTGARGTEAFF. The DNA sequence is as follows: TGTGCCAGCAGCAATACAGGGGCGAGGGGAACTGAAGCTTTCTTT.